Included here is one T cell receptor (beta chain) sequence, with context. The record originates from a study of shared clonotypes between healthy human individuals. The protocol was immunoSEQ multiplex PCR, while the TCRdb copy is restricted to in-frame clones and leaves out a portion. The sample has about 680,000 clones; around 73% are singletons. The CDR3 contains 13 residues. V dropped 2 bases and J dropped 4 bases, with 8 bases sitting between them. In germline, CDR1 is MDHEN, CDR2 SYDVKM. The chain joins TRBV28 to TRBJ2-5, with D possibly TRBD1 on 6 matching bases. The sample comprised memory CD4+ T cells sorted from blood. Subset meaning: CD45RA-negative fraction. The receptor was derived from a woman younger than 45 in good health. CDR3: CASSLVGGETQYF. In DNA, the CDR3 is TGTGCCAGCAGTTTAGTAGGGGGAGAGACCCAGTACTTC.